The text below deals with one T cell receptor beta chain. No antigen is known for it. Sequencing was performed with immunoSEQ multiplex PCR; in TCRdb, only in-frame clones are kept and a portion is missing. The table records some 9,200 clones, approximately 75% of them present only once. The source of the sample is a study of immune evolution from preneoplasia to lung adenocarcinoma. Overall study findings and caveats: Later-stage lesions appeared to have more T cells, more diversity, less clonality. From normal lung to invasive adenocarcinoma, top clone frequencies appeared to decrease.

Germline V gives CDR1 MNHNS, CDR2 SASEGT. The CDR3 totals 16 residues. V shed 1 base and J 6 bases; nucleotides not matched to a gene: 4. After pathologic assessment, macro-dissection selected premalignant or tumor cells for extraction. Sequencing was performed on FFPE lung adenocarcinoma in situ tissue. The receptor comes from a person aged 80 or older with lung adenocarcinoma. This chain connects TRBV6-1 to TRBJ2-1; TRBD2 aligns across 12 bases. Here the CDR3 DNA reads TGTGCCAGCAGTGAAGTCCTAGCGGGGGGGCCCAATGAGCAGTTCTTC. Its translation is CASSEVLAGGPNEQFF.